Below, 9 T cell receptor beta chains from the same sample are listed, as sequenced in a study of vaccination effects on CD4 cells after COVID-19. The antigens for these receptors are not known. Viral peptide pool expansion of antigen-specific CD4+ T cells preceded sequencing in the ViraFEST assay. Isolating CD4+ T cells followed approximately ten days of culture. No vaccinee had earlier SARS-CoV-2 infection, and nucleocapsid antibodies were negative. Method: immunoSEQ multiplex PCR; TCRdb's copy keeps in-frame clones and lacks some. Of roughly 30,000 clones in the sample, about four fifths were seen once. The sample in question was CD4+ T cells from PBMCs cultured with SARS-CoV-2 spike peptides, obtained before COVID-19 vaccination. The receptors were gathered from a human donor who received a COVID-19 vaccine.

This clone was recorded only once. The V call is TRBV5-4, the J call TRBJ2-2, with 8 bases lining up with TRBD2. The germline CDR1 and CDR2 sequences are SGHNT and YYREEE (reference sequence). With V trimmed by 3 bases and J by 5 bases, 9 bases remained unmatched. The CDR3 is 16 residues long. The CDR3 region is CASSWSRGGDTGELFF. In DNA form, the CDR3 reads TGTGCCAGCAGCTGGAGCCGGGGGGGGGATACCGGGGAGCTGTTTTTT.

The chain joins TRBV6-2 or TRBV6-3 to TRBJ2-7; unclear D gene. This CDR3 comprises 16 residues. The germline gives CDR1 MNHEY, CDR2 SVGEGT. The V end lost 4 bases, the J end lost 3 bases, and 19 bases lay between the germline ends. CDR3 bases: TGTGCCAGCAGTTTGCGGCAGCACGAAAGATTCTACGAGCAGTACTTC. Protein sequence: CASSLRQHERFYEQYF.

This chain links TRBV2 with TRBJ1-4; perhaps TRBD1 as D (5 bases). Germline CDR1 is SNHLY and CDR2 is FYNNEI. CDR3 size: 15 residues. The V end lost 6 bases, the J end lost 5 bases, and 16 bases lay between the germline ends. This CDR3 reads CASRPQGTDNEKLFF. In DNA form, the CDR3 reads TGTGCCAGCAGACCCCAAGGGACTGACAATGAAAAACTGTTTTTT.

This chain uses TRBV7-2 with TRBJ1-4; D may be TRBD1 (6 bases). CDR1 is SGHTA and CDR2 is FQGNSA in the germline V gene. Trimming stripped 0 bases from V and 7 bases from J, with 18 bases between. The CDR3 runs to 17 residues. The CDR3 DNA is TGTGCCAGCAGCTTAGCGAATGATGGCAGGGGCGGTGAAAAACTGTTTTTT. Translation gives CASSLANDGRGGEKLFF.

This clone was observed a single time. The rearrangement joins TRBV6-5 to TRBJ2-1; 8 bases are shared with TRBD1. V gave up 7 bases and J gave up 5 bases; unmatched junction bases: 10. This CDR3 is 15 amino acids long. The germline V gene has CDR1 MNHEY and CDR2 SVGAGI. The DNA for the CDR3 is TGTGCCAGCACCAACAGGGGGAACGGAGACAATGAGCAGTTCTTC. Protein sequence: CASTNRGNGDNEQFF.

The DNA of the CDR3 is TGTGCCAGCAGCGTTACAGGGGATCGGAACACCGGGGAGCTGTTTTTT. Translation gives CASSVTGDRNTGELFF. The chain uses TRBV6-6 and TRBJ2-2; the match to TRBD1 covers 7 bases. This CDR3 spans 16 amino acids. In germline, CDR1 is MNHNY, CDR2 SVGAGI (reference sequence). V lost 6 bases, J lost 1 base, and 8 bases stayed unmatched.

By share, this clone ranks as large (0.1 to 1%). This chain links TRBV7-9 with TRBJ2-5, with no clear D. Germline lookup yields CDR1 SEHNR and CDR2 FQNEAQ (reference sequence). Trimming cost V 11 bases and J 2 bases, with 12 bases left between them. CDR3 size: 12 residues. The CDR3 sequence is CAGTPFQETQYF. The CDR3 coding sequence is TGTGCCGGCACCCCCTTTCAAGAGACCCAGTACTTC.

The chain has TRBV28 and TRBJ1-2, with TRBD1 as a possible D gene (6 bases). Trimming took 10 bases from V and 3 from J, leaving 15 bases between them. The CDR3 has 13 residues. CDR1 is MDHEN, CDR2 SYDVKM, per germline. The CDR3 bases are TGTGCCATCAAGGACAGTCTTCACTATGGCTACACCTTC. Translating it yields CAIKDSLHYGYTF.

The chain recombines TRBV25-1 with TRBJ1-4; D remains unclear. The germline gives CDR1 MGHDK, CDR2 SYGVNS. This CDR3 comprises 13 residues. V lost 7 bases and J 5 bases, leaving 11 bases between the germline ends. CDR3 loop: CASTETKNEKLFF. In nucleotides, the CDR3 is TGTGCCAGCACGGAGACAAAGAATGAAAAACTGTTTTTT.